This T cell receptor (beta chain) was observed in a study of shared clonotypes between healthy human individuals. Study-level findings and limits: Generation of non-shared clonotypes was less probable than generation of clonotypes shared by all four donors. Tissues were not sampled, only blood, and their repertoires likely differ.

Naivety among CD8 cells was defined by CD45RO negativity and positive CCR7 selection, thereby excluding terminally differentiated effector memory CD45RA+ cells. The donor cohort consisted entirely of Caucasian adults residing in Nashville, Tennessee. It was roughly 210 ng DNA, 31,000 or so T cell genomes, that sorted-subset replicate PCRs used. The method was immunoSEQ multiplex PCR; TCRdb's version includes in-frame clones alone and lacks a portion of them. The table includes about 2 million clones, approximately 94% detected once. The CDR3 sequence is 12 residues long. Looked up from germline, CDR1 is MNHEY and CDR2 is SMNVEV (reference sequence). Trimming cost V 6 bases and J 6 bases; bases outside gene matches: 5. A note on this clone: Its antigen is not identified. Other DNA sequences in this specimen translate into the identical CDR3.

Sample: naive CD8+ T cells sorted from blood. This TCR derives from a young man in good health. The genes are TRBV27 and TRBJ2-7, with TRBD1 identical over 7 bases. CDR3 coding DNA: TGTGCCAGCAGCTTAGACAGGGTCGAGCAGTACTTC. This codes for CASSLDRVEQYF.